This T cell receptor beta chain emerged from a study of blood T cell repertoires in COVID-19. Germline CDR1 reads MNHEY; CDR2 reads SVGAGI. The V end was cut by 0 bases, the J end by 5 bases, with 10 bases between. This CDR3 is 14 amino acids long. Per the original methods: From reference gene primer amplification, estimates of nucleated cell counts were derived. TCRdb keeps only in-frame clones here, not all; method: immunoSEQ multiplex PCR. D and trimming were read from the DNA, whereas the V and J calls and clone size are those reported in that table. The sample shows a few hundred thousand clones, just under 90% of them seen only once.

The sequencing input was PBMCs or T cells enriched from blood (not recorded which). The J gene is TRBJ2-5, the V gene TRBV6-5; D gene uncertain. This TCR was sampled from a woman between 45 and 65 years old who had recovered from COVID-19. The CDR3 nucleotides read TGTGCCAGCAGTTACTCTTGGGCTGGGGAGACCCAGTACTTC. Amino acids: CASSYSWAGETQYF.